The T cell receptor (beta chain) described here comes from a study of cytomegalovirus exposure and HLA in healthy donors. Study-wide results and limits: The records held CMV serostatus as the only immune exposure information. Researchers counted around 180 TCR beta chains as cytomegalovirus-associated. Being productive about 87% or about 30% of the time was typical of most TCR beta V segments in an earlier analysis. Using a false discovery rate of 0.05, a later analysis showed that fewer than 20,000 TCR beta sequences were associated with HLA alleles.

On this clone: The antigen remains unidentified.

Germline CDR1 reads SGDLS; CDR2 reads YYNGEE. The CDR3 extends over 17 amino acids. Unmatched junction bases numbered 10, after V lost 4 bases and J lost 4 bases. Primers for the PCR totalled 60 Vbeta and 13 Jbeta. Data came from immunoSEQ multiplex PCR; TCRdb stores just in-frame clones and leaves some out. The sample has about 200,000 clones; 75% to 85% are singletons. The chain has TRBV9 and TRBJ2-2, with TRBD2 matching over 10 bases. Sequencing used PBMCs. The sequence was obtained from a male donor in good health and CMV-seropositive. CDR3 DNA sequence: TGTGCCAGCAGCCCCCGGACTAGCGGATCCATCACCGGGGAGCTGTTTTTT. Translation gives CASSPRTSGSITGELFF. Full variable domain (rest looked up from reference TRBV9 and TRBJ2-2): DSGVTQTPKHLITATGQRVTLRCSPRSGDLSVYWYQQSLDQGLQFLIQYYNGEERAKGNILERFSAQQFPDLHSELNLSSLELGDSALYFCASSPRTSGSITGELFFGEGSRLTVL.